These T cell receptor beta chains were read from a single sample in a study of blood T cells in healthy people across ages. MiXCR, run by TCRdb on the 5' RACE reads, gives a single entry per CDR3 protein. The sample contains 500,000 to 550,000 distinct CDR3 sequences, 20% to 30% of which appear only once. In addition, the sample was reused for a study of T cells of mothers and their children.

Sequenced sample: blood. Every receptor here comes from a boy aged 5-17 years in good health. Both conserved end residues are part of each CDR3. D genes are given only for firm matches. Clone size is not always given. Where it is, it says once, few, many or a class for expanded clones.

clone_size j_call v_call d_call cdr3_aa cdr3_nt
few TRBJ2-7 TRBV5-1 NA CASSSPAVYEQYF TGCGCCAGCAGCTCGCCGGCAGTTTACGAGCAGTACTTC
NA TRBJ2-2 TRBV9 TRBD2 CASSPGLAEYTGELFF TGTGCCAGCAGCCCTGGACTAGCGGAGTACACCGGGGAGCTGTTTTTT
few TRBJ2-5 TRBV20-1 NA CSAGPSGGQETQYF TGCAGTGCTGGCCCGTCTGGAGGGCAAGAGACCCAGTACTTC
few TRBJ2-7 TRBV20-1 TRBD2 CSARTRGTSGRSYEQYF TGCAGTGCTCGGACCCGGGGGACTAGCGGGCGCTCCTACGAGCAGTACTTC
NA TRBJ2-5 TRBV6-5 NA CASRKDGEETQYF TGTGCCAGCAGAAAAGACGGGGAAGAGACCCAGTACTTC
few TRBJ2-1 TRBV20-1 NA CSARMIGVAEYNEQFF TGCAGTGCTAGGATGATAGGGGTAGCGGAGTACAATGAGCAGTTCTTC
NA TRBJ2-3 TRBV7-2 NA CASSLISGDTQYF TGTGCCAGCAGCTTAATCTCGGGTGATACGCAGTATTTT
few TRBJ2-3 TRBV7-4 NA CASSLVGERRTDTQYF TGTGCCAGCAGCTTAGTAGGGGAGCGCCGCACAGATACGCAGTATTTT
NA TRBJ2-3 TRBV10-3 NA CAISRSGTSTDTQYF TGTGCCATCAGTCGTAGCGGAACTTCCACAGATACGCAGTATTTT
few TRBJ2-5 TRBV27 NA CASSLLRGVQETQYF TGTGCCAGCAGTCTCCTACGCGGCGTTCAAGAGACCCAGTACTTC
NA TRBJ2-1 TRBV7-2 NA CASSLNQGPFNEQFF TGTGCCAGCAGCTTAAATCAGGGGCCTTTCAATGAGCAGTTCTTC